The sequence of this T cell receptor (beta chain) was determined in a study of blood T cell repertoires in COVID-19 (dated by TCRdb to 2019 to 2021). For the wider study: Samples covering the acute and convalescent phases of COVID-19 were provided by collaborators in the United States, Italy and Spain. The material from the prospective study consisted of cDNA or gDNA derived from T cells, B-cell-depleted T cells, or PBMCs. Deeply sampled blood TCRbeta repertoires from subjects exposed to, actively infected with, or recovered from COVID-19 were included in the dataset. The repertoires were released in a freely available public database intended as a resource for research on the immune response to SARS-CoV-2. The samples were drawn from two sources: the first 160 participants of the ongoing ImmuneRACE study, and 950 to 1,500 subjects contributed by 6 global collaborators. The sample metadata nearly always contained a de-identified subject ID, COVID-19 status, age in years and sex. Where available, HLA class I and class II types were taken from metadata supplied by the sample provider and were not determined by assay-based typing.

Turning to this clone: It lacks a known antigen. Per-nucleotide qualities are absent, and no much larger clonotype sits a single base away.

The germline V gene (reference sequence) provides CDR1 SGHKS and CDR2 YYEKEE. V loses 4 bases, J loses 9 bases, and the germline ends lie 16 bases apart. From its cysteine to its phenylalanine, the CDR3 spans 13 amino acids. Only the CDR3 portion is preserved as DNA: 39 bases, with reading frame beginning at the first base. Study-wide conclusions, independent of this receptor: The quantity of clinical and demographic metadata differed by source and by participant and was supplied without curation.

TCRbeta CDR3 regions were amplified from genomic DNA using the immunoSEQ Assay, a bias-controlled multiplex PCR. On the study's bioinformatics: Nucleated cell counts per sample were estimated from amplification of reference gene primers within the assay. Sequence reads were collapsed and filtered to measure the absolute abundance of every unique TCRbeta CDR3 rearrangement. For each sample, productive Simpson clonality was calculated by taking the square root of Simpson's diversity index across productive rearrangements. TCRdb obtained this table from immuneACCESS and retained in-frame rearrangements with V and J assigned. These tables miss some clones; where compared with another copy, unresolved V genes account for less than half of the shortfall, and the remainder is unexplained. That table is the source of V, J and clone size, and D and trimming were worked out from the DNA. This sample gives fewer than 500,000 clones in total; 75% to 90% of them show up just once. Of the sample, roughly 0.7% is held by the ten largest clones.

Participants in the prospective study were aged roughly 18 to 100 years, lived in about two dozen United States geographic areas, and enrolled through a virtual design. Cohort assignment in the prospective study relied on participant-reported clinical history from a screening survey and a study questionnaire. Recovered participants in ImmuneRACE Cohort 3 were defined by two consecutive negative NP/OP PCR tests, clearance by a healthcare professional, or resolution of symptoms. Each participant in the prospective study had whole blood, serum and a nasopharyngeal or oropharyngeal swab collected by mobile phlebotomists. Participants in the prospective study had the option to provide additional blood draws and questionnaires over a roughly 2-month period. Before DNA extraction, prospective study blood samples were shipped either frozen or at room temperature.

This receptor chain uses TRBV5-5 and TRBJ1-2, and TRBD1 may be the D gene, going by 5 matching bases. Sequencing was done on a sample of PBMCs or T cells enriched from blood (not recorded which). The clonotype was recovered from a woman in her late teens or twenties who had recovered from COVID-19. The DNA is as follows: TGTGCCAGCAGCCGTGACCTGGGGGGGAGCTACACCTTC. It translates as CASSRDLGGSYTF.